The 14 T cell receptor beta chains below all came from one sample that was sequenced in a study of T cells in Graves' hyperthyroidism and ophthalmopathy. RNA transcripts provided the source from which TCR beta CDR3 regions were amplified. The study used the HTBI primer set for a first-round RT-PCR of the TCR CDR3. TCRdb reprocessed the multiplex PCR reads via MiXCR and lists one record per CDR3 protein. The repertoire holds some 760,000 distinct CDR3 sequences, with approximately 15% as singletons. Sequencing was done on a sample of blood. These receptor sequences come from a woman under 30 with Graves' hyperthyroidism.

This clonotype was detected many times. The V call is TRBV28, the J call TRBJ2-7; 9 bases are a match to TRBD1. The junction had 9 bases not matched to a gene; V was cut back by 6 bases and J by 0 bases. This CDR3 contains 16 residues. In germline, CDR1 is MDHEN, CDR2 SYDVKM. The CDR3: CASRNRGPRSSYEQYF. CDR3 nucleotide sequence: TGTGCCAGCAGGAACAGGGGGCCCAGGAGCTCCTACGAGCAGTACTTC. The full variable domain, in which reference TRBV28 and TRBJ2-7 provide the parts outside the CDR3, is DVKVTQSSRYLVKRTGEKVFLECVQDMDHENMFWYRQDPGLGLRLIYFSYDVKMKEKGDIPEGYSVSREKKERFSLILESASTNQTSMYLCASRNRGPRSSYEQYFGPGTRLTVT.

The sample holds many counts of this clonotype. The chain has TRBV6-2 or TRBV6-3 and TRBJ2-5, with D unresolved. The CDR3 extends over 11 amino acids. CDR1 is MNHEY, CDR2 SVGEGT, per germline. V lost 6 bases and J lost 7, with 9 bases in between. CDR3 protein: CASSSPGTQYF. In DNA, the CDR3 is TGTGCCAGCAGCTCCCCGGGGACCCAGTACTTC.

The gene calls are TRBV9 and TRBJ1-1; TRBD1 is a possible D gene (6 bases). V lost 2 bases, J lost 6 bases, and 26 bases lay in between. Germline V lookup: CDR1 SGDLS, CDR2 YYNGEE. The CDR3 totals 18 residues. CDR3 amino acids: CASSVVGTLQGGNAEAFF. The CDR3, as DNA: TGTGCCAGCAGCGTGGTTGGAACACTACAGGGCGGCAACGCTGAAGCTTTCTTT.

This clonotype was seen at least ten times. The chain carries TRBV11-3 and TRBJ2-5, with D tentatively TRBD1 or TRBD2 (6 bases each). The CDR3 sequence is 14 residues long. Trimming shortened V by 1 base and J by 5 bases, and 11 bases separated the two germline ends. Germline assignment: CDR1 SGHNT and CDR2 YENEEA. The CDR3, as DNA: TGTGCCAGCAGCTTAGGGGGGGCCGGGGAGACCCAGTACTTC. It is translated as CASSLGGAGETQYF.

This clonotype came up a few times. The CDR3 loop reads CSATGTDGYTF. The DNA of the CDR3 is TGCAGCGCTACGGGGACAGACGGCTACACCTTC. The chain couples TRBV29-1 to TRBJ1-2; the match to TRBD1 covers 7 bases. This CDR3 region has 11 residues. Germline V gene lookup returns CDR1 SQVTM and CDR2 ANQGSEA. J was trimmed by 8 bases and V by 7 bases; bases with no gene match: 7.

The chain uses TRBV20-1 and TRBJ1-2, with no clear D. The CDR3 length is 15 residues. The V gene's germline CDR1 is DFQATT and CDR2 SNEGSKA (reference sequence). Deletions cut 3 bases from V and 3 bases from J, with 17 bases between. The CDR3 DNA is TGCAGTGCTAGTCGGTGGACGTCGTTTGACTATGGCTACACCTTC. It encodes CSASRWTSFDYGYTF.

There are many counts of this clonotype. This chain connects TRBV11-2 to TRBJ2-1; no definite D call. The ends were cut back, 1 base at V and 0 bases at J, with 16 bases in the middle. This CDR3 contains 18 residues. Per the germline V gene, CDR1 is SGHAT and CDR2 is FQNNGV. In DNA, the CDR3 is TGTGCCAGCAGCTTAGGTAGATTTCTCCTTGACTCCTACAATGAGCAGTTCTTC. The encoded protein is CASSLGRFLLDSYNEQFF.

This clonotype was recorded a few times. The V and J genes are TRBV7-9 and TRBJ1-4, with TRBD1 matching over 8 bases. The CDR3 totals 14 residues. V lost 5 bases, J lost 8 bases, and 7 bases stayed unmatched. Germline CDR1 is SEHNR and CDR2 is FQNEAQ (reference sequence). CDR3 nucleotide sequence: TGTGCCAGCAGCCCCCAGGGGGCTGCAGAAAAACTGTTTTTT. Encoded protein: CASSPQGAAEKLFF.

This clonotype was seen more than once but under ten times. The chain is built from TRBV7-8 and TRBJ2-3; 7 bases agree with TRBD2. V was clipped by 2 bases and J by 2 bases; unmatched bases: 4. Germline CDR1 SGHVS, CDR2 FQNEAQ. The CDR3 is 15 amino acids. The CDR3 DNA reads TGTGCCAGCAGCTTAAGGCGGGAGAACACAGATACGCAGTATTTT. It specifies CASSLRRENTDTQYF.

The chain has TRBV6-1 and TRBJ2-3; no definite D call. This CDR3 comprises 16 residues. The germline V and J ends were trimmed by 2 bases and 0 bases, with 12 bases remaining between them. Germline CDR1 is MNHNS and CDR2 is SASEGT. CDR3 bases: TGTGCCAGCAGTGAACTTGGCGGATTTAGCACAGATACGCAGTATTTT. It is translated as CASSELGGFSTDTQYF.

This clonotype has a count of ten or more. This chain links TRBV29-1 with TRBJ2-1; the match to TRBD2 covers 7 bases. The CDR3 loop spans 15 amino acids. Germline lookup yields CDR1 SQVTM and CDR2 ANQGSEA. Losses at the gene ends were 6 bases for V and 4 bases for J; bases not matched to a gene: 12. CDR3 nucleotide sequence: TGCAGCGTGGAAAGGGAGGGAGGGTGGTACAATGAGCAGTTCTTC. It is translated as CSVEREGGWYNEQFF.

This clonotype was counted a few times. The chain joins TRBV4-3 to TRBJ2-7; 9 bases map to TRBD2. Germline V gene data show CDR1 as LGHNA and CDR2 as YSLEER. This CDR3 region has 18 residues. The ends lost 4 bases at V and 1 base at J; junction bases unmatched: 14. In DNA, the CDR3 is TGCGCCAGCAGCCTCAGTCTTCAACTAGCGGGCACGTCCTACGAGCAGTACTTC. It translates to CASSLSLQLAGTSYEQYF.

The rearrangement joins TRBV19 to TRBJ2-5, with a tentative D call TRBD1 (7 bases). This CDR3 region has 16 residues. CDR1 is LNHDA, CDR2 SQIVND, per germline (reference sequence). V lost 4 bases, J lost 2 bases, and 17 bases lay in between. The CDR3 DNA is TGTGCCAGTAGTAAGGTGGGCAGGGGGGATCAAGAGACCCAGTACTTC. Its translation: CASSKVGRGDQETQYF.

The chain uses TRBV9 and TRBJ2-5; D remains unclear. CDR1 SGDLS and CDR2 YYNGEE come from the germline V gene. The CDR3 covers 15 residues. V lost 1 base and J 5 bases, leaving 15 bases between the germline ends. The CDR3 region is CASSVSLDRLETQYF. DNA for the CDR3: TGTGCCAGCAGCGTATCCCTGGACCGATTGGAGACCCAGTACTTC.